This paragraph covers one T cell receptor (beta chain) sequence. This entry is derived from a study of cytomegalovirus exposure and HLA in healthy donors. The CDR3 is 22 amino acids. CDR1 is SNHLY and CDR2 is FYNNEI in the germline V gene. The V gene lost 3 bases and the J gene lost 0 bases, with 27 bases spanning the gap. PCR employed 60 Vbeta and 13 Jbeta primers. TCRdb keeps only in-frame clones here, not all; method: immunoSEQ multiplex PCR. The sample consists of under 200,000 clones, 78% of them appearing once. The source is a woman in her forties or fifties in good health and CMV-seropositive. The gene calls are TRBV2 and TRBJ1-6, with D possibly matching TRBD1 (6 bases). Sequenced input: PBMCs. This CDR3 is CASSEKKWTVSLWGSYNSPLHF. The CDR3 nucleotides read TGTGCCAGCAGTGAGAAAAAATGGACAGTCTCTCTCTGGGGCTCCTATAATTCACCCCTCCACTTT.